The 12 T cell receptor beta chains below come from one sample, sequenced in a study of CD8 T cells in ankylosing spondylitis. TCRdb used MiXCR to reprocess the 5' RACE reads, holding one entry per CDR3 protein. The repertoire holds some 180,000 distinct CDR3 sequences, 18% seen once, with approximately 4.3% in the top ten. Sequenced sample: blood, either unsorted or a sorted T cell fraction (not recorded which). These receptors were taken from a male donor aged 5-29 years with ankylosing spondylitis or in good health (not recorded which).

This clonotype was detected many times. The V call is TRBV7-8, the J call TRBJ2-6; D possibly uses TRBD1 or TRBD2 (6 bases each). Between the trimmed V and J ends, which lost 7 bases and 3 bases, there was a span of 16 bases. The CDR3 length is 16 residues. The germline gives CDR1 SGHVS, CDR2 FQNEAQ. The CDR3 DNA follows: TGTGCCAGCATCCCAATGGGGGGCTTTGGGGCCAACGTCCTGACTTTC. Translated, it gives CASIPMGGFGANVLTF.

In this sample, this clonotype turned up many times. The V and J genes are TRBV5-1 and TRBJ2-3; TRBD1 is a possible D gene (5 bases). V was shortened by 0 bases and J by 5 bases, with 13 bases between the two germline ends. This CDR3 region has 15 residues. Germline V lookup: CDR1 SGHRS, CDR2 YFSETQ. In DNA, the CDR3 is TGCGCCAGCAGCTTGGGGGGCGTACTGGGAGATACGCAGTATTTT. This codes for CASSLGGVLGDTQYF.

This clonotype showed up many times. This chain connects TRBV20-1 to TRBJ1-6; possible D gene TRBD1, 5 bases. V lost 0 bases to trimming and J lost 10 bases, with 16 bases between them. Looked up from germline, CDR1 is DFQATT and CDR2 is SNEGSKA (reference sequence). The CDR3 consists of 15 residues. CDR3 loop: CSARDPTEQRSPLHF. The CDR3 nucleotides are TGCAGTGCTAGAGACCCGACAGAGCAAAGGTCACCCCTCCACTTT.

This clonotype was found many times. The chain joins TRBV7-9 to TRBJ1-3, with D possibly matching TRBD1 (6 bases). V lost 2 bases and J 5 bases, leaving 25 bases between the germline ends. CDR3 length equals 19 residues. From germline, CDR1 is SEHNR and CDR2 FQNEAQ (reference sequence). CDR3 residues: CASSLNRKDTGKSRNTIYF. In DNA form, the CDR3 reads TGTGCCAGCAGCTTAAATCGGAAGGACACAGGGAAGTCGAGAAACACCATATATTTT.

The V gene is TRBV20-1, the J gene TRBJ2-1; 8 bases agree with TRBD2. Trimming took 0 bases from V and 6 from J; bases not matched to a gene: 10. The CDR3 sequence is 16 residues long. Germline V gene sequence: CDR1 DFQATT, CDR2 SNEGSKA (reference sequence). The CDR3: CSARDGTSGSLNEQFF. The CDR3 DNA sequence: TGCAGTGCTAGAGATGGAACTAGCGGAAGTCTCAATGAGCAGTTCTTC.

Ten or more counts support this clonotype. The rearrangement links TRBV2 to TRBJ2-1; tentative D call: TRBD1 (5 bases). Trimming shortened V by 4 bases and J by 7 bases, and 5 bases separated the two germline ends. The CDR3 has 11 amino acids. Germline values: CDR1 SNHLY, CDR2 FYNNEI. The CDR3: CASSGQNEQFF. The CDR3 DNA follows: TGTGCCAGCAGTGGACAGAATGAGCAGTTCTTC. The complete variable domain, with remaining parts taken from reference TRBV2 and TRBJ2-1, reads EPEVTQTPSHQVTQMGQEVILRCVPISNHLYFYWYRQILGQKVEFLVSFYNNEISEKSEIFDDQFSVERPDGSNFTLKIRSTKLEDSAMYFCASSGQNEQFFGPGTRLTVL.

This clonotype was seen at least ten times. For the CDR3, the DNA is TGTGCCAGCTCCCCGGGGCCTCAAGAGACCCAGTACTTC. Translating gives CASSPGPQETQYF. The chain uses TRBV18 and TRBJ2-5, with D perhaps TRBD1 or TRBD2 (5 bases each). V was shortened by 6 bases and J by 2 bases, with 10 bases between the two germline ends. Germline V gives CDR1 KGHSH, CDR2 LQKENI. The CDR3 is 13 amino acids.

This clonotype has ten or more counts. The chain employs TRBV10-3 and TRBJ1-2, with D possibly being TRBD1 (5 bases). This CDR3 comprises 13 residues. V lost 4 bases and J lost 3, with 9 bases in between. Germline-derived CDR1 and CDR2 are ENHRY and SYGVKD. This CDR3 reads CAISGGEDYGYTF. CDR3 sequence (DNA): TGTGCCATCAGTGGGGGGGAAGACTATGGCTACACCTTC.

This clonotype was observed many times. The CDR3: CASSPGVGALGQFF. The CDR3 DNA sequence: TGTGCCAGCAGTCCCGGTGTGGGGGCGTTGGGTCAGTTCTTC. The rearrangement uses TRBV12-3 or TRBV12-4 and TRBJ2-1, with D perhaps TRBD1 (6 bases). The CDR3 spans 14 residues. Trimming pared 5 bases from V and 13 bases from J, leaving 21 bases between.

This clonotype was detected a few times. The V gene is TRBV20-1, the J gene TRBJ2-2; D may correspond to TRBD1 or TRBD2 (5 bases each). The CDR3 sequence is 16 residues long. The germline gives CDR1 DFQATT, CDR2 SNEGSKA (reference sequence). The V and J ends lost 6 bases and 1 base respectively, with 18 bases between them. The CDR3 nucleotides are TGCAGTGCAAAGACGGCAGGGACCTTGAACACCGGGGAGCTGTTTTTT. Residues: CSAKTAGTLNTGELFF.

In this sample, this clonotype turned up many times. The chain combines TRBV29-1 with TRBJ2-5; 13 nucleotides align to TRBD2. Per germline, CDR1 SQVTM and CDR2 ANQGSEA. Trimming took 2 bases from V and 5 from J; bases not matched to a gene: 8. This CDR3 is built from 16 residues. The CDR3 nucleotides read TGCAGCGTTGAACAAAGGACTAGCGGGAGCGGGGAGACCCAGTACTTC. Its protein is CSVEQRTSGSGETQYF.

This clonotype was found a few times. This chain links TRBV6-4 with TRBJ2-2; D possibly matches TRBD1 or TRBD2 (6 bases each). V lost 8 bases to trimming and J lost 4 bases, with 8 bases between them. CDR1 and CDR2 (germline): MRHNA, SNTAGT. The CDR3 sequence is 12 residues long. CDR3 sequence (DNA): TGTGCCAGCCGGGGGCCCACCGGGGAGCTGTTTTTT. It specifies CASRGPTGELFF.